A single sample is the source of the 2 T cell receptor beta chains below, sequenced in a study of blood T cell repertoires in COVID-19. The data were produced by immunoSEQ multiplex PCR, yet TCRdb's version contains in-frame clones alone and is incomplete. The sample holds around 75,000 clones, approximately 85% seen once. Sequenced input: peripheral blood. These receptor sequences come from a woman older than 75 with active or convalescent COVID-19.

The chain joins TRBV24-1 to TRBJ1-1; TRBD1 is a possible D gene (5 bases). There are 14 residues in the CDR3. Trimming took 4 bases from V and 12 from J, leaving 20 bases between them. Germline CDR1 reads KGHDR; CDR2 reads SFDVKD. CDR3 sequence: CATSEGRSGWFSFF. The DNA for the CDR3 is TGTGCCACCAGTGAGGGGCGTTCAGGGTGGTTTTCTTTCTTT.

This rearrangement joins TRBV9 to TRBJ2-6; D not certain. V was cut by 3 bases and J by 2 bases, with 6 bases left in between. Per the germline V gene, CDR1 is SGDLS and CDR2 is YYNGEE. The CDR3 is made up of 14 amino acids. CDR3 sequence reads: CASSDSAGANVLTF. CDR3 sequence (DNA): TGTGCCAGCAGCGACTCCGCTGGGGCCAACGTCCTGACTTTC.